This T cell receptor beta chain was obtained from a study of shared clonotypes between healthy human individuals. Study background: CD4 naive and CD4 memory each took three plates per donor, while CD8 naive took two and CD8 memory one.

Positive CCR7 selection of CD45RO-negative cells yielded the naive CD8 cells, and terminally differentiated effector memory CD45RA+ cells were excluded. Germline V lookup: CDR1 GTSNPN, CDR2 SVGIG (reference sequence). The CDR3 runs to 15 residues. V trimming: 0 bases; J trimming: 0 bases; junction bases outside the gene matches: 3. The assay was immunoSEQ multiplex PCR, and TCRdb's table has in-frame clones only and misses some. The sample has 630,000 or so clones, roughly 98% seen once. The sample taken for sequencing was naive CD8+ T cells sorted from blood. This TCR came from a man younger than 40 in good health. This sequence joins TRBV30 and TRBJ2-3, with 7 bases matching TRBD2. The CDR3 region is CAWSVGAGSTDTQYF. The CDR3 DNA sequence: TGTGCCTGGAGTGTCGGAGCGGGAAGCACAGATACGCAGTATTTT.